The 27 T cell receptor beta chains below were found in one sample sequenced in a study of OX40 agonist ivuxolimab in advanced cancers. Only in-frame clones appear in the TCRdb table, and some are missing; sequencing was by immunoSEQ multiplex PCR. The table lists more than 20,000 clones, less than 90% of them singletons. The starting material was CD4+ or CD8+ T cells sorted from blood, obtained in a trial of the OX40 agonist ivuxolimab. Receptors were obtained from an adult with an advanced solid tumor such as melanoma, head and neck, liver or kidney cancer.

The chain uses TRBV7-2 and TRBJ1-2, with D maybe TRBD1 (6 bases). This CDR3 contains 13 residues. V gave up 2 bases and J gave up 6 bases, with 10 bases separating them. Germline CDR1 is SGHTA and CDR2 is FQGNSA. The CDR3 loop reads CASSLNRVDGYTF. CDR3 sequence (DNA): TGTGCCAGCAGCTTAAACAGGGTTGATGGCTACACCTTC.

The chain's CDR3 is CASSTGPDDYGYTF. The CDR3 bases are TGTGCCAGCAGCACGGGACCCGATGACTATGGCTACACCTTC. The chain combines TRBV7-3 with TRBJ1-2, with D possibly TRBD1 on 5 matching bases. The CDR3 runs to 14 residues. Deletions cut 5 bases from V and 3 bases from J, with 13 bases between. Germline V CDR1 and CDR2: SGHTA, FQGTGA. The full variable domain, in which reference TRBV7-3 and TRBJ1-2 provide the parts outside the CDR3, is GAGVSQTPSNKVTEKGKYVELRCDPISGHTALYWYRQSLGQGPEFLIYFQGTGAADDSGLPNDRFFAVRPEGSVSTLKIQRTERGDSAVYLCASSTGPDDYGYTFGSGTRLTVV.

On this clone itself: Its ends do not fully match the called genes, so a read error is possible. The DNA of the CDR3 is TGTGCCAGCAGTTCTATTGTAGGACAGCCAAACTTT. Protein sequence: CASSSIVGQPNF. This rearrangement joins TRBV27 to TRBJ1-1, with D perhaps TRBD1 (6 bases). Germline CDR1 reads MNHEY; CDR2 reads SMNVEV (reference sequence). The CDR3 sequence is 12 residues long.

V is TRBV15 and J is TRBJ2-2, with 13 positions matching TRBD2. CDR1 and CDR2 (germline): LNHNV, YYDKDF (reference sequence). Losses at the gene ends were 1 base for V and 1 base for J; bases not matched to a gene: 9. This CDR3 region has 20 residues. The CDR3 loop reads CATSRVPRTSGSVNTGELFF. CDR3 nucleotides: TGTGCCACCAGCAGAGTCCCTCGGACTAGCGGGAGTGTGAACACCGGGGAGCTGTTTTTT.

J is TRBJ2-3 and V is TRBV27; D gene uncertain. The CDR3 contains 13 residues. CDR1 is MNHEY, CDR2 SMNVEV, per germline (reference sequence). V lost 4 bases, J lost 0 bases, and 5 bases lay in between. CDR3 amino acids: CASSSHSTDTQYF. CDR3 sequence (DNA): TGTGCCAGCAGTTCCCATAGCACAGATACGCAGTATTTT.

A single count supports this clone. V is TRBV10-3 and J is TRBJ1-1; possible D gene TRBD1, 5 bases. Between the trimmed V and J ends, which lost 6 bases and 0 bases, there was a span of 17 bases. Per germline, CDR1 ENHRY and CDR2 SYGVKD. The CDR3 runs to 16 residues. The CDR3: CAIRPPGDELNTEAFF. The DNA for the CDR3 is TGTGCCATCAGGCCACCGGGGGATGAATTGAACACTGAAGCTTTCTTT.

The rearrangement joins TRBV27 to TRBJ2-5; no definite D call. Germline V gene sequence: CDR1 MNHEY, CDR2 SMNVEV (reference sequence). This CDR3 comprises 14 residues. V gave up 3 bases and J gave up 3 bases, with 11 bases separating them. The chain's CDR3 is CASSLTNLKETQYF. The CDR3 DNA follows: TGTGCCAGCAGTTTGACGAATCTAAAAGAGACCCAGTACTTC.

The chain uses TRBV6-5 and TRBJ2-5, with no clear D. The J call may be incorrect, as the DNA end agrees better with TRBJ2-7. From germline, CDR1 is MNHEY and CDR2 SVGAGI. The CDR3 runs 11 residues. CDR3 sequence reads: CASTTNYEQYF. In DNA form, the CDR3 reads TGTGCCAGCACCACCAACTACGAGCAGTACTTC.

The chain employs TRBV7-2 and TRBJ2-7; D is possibly TRBD2 (5 bases). V lost 2 bases and J 4 bases, leaving 12 bases between the germline ends. The length of the CDR3 is 14 residues. Germline CDR1 reads SGHTA; CDR2 reads FQGNSA. The chain's CDR3 is CASSLQADHYEQYF. DNA for the CDR3: TGTGCCAGCAGCTTACAAGCGGACCATTACGAGCAGTACTTC.

CDR3 in DNA: TGTGCCAGCAGCTTAGTGGCGGGACTAGCTCAGTCCTACGAGCAGTACTTC. As protein: CASSLVAGLAQSYEQYF. This sequence joins TRBV11-3 and TRBJ2-7; the match to TRBD2 covers 9 bases. V dropped 1 base and J dropped 1; count of bases not matched to a gene: 8. CDR3 length: 17 amino acids. Per the germline V gene, CDR1 is SGHNT and CDR2 is YENEEA.

CDR3 DNA sequence: TGTGCCTGGAGTGTACAAAGGGAGGGCCTTTACGAGCAGTACTTC. It translates to CAWSVQREGLYEQYF. The rearrangement links TRBV30 to TRBJ2-7, with 7 positions matching TRBD2. Germline V gene lookup returns CDR1 GTSNPN and CDR2 SVGIG (reference sequence). Unmatched junction bases numbered 9, after V lost 0 bases and J lost 4 bases. This CDR3 region has 15 residues.

This chain connects TRBV2 to TRBJ2-1; TRBD2 is a possible D gene (6 bases). This CDR3 is 13 amino acids long. Germline CDR1 SNHLY, CDR2 FYNNEI. Trimming shortened V by 3 bases and J by 6 bases, and 9 bases separated the two germline ends. The CDR3 loop is CASSEGGVNEQFF. Here the CDR3 DNA reads TGTGCCAGCAGTGAGGGAGGCGTCAATGAGCAGTTCTTC.

The chain combines TRBV6-6 with TRBJ2-7; 7 bases map to TRBD1. Germline CDR1 and CDR2: MNHNY and SVGAGI (reference sequence). There are 12 residues in the CDR3. With 6 bases clipped from V and 3 bases from J, the junction kept 2 bases outside the gene matches. CDR3 nucleotide sequence: TGTGCCAGCAGCCGGGACAGCTACGAGCAGTACTTC. Amino acids: CASSRDSYEQYF.

CDR3 nucleotide sequence: TGTGCCAGCAGCGGTTCGAGGACAGACATTAACTATGGCTACACCTTC. Translated: CASSGSRTDINYGYTF. The V and J genes are TRBV2 and TRBJ1-2, with D possibly TRBD1 on 6 matching bases. Germline V gene data show CDR1 as SNHLY and CDR2 as FYNNEI. V dropped 6 bases and J dropped 1 base, with 18 bases sitting between them. The CDR3 contains 16 residues. The variable domain in full, completed from reference TRBV2 and TRBJ1-2, reads EPEVTQTPSHQVTQMGQEVILRCVPISNHLYFYWYRQILGQKVEFLVSFYNNEISEKSEIFDDQFSVERPDGSNFTLKIRSTKLEDSAMYFCASSGSRTDINYGYTFGSGTRLTVV.

This rearrangement joins TRBV29-1 to TRBJ1-4, with D tentatively TRBD1 (6 bases). Trimming removed 7 bases at V and 8 bases at J, with 11 bases between. The CDR3 runs to 11 residues. Germline V gives CDR1 SQVTM, CDR2 ANQGSEA. This CDR3 reads CSDRVYEKLFF. CDR3 bases: TGCAGCGACAGGGTGTACGAAAAACTGTTTTTT.

This clone is a singleton in its sample. The J gene is TRBJ1-5, the V gene TRBV28; a weak D match, TRBD1 (5 bases). Germline lookup yields CDR1 MDHEN and CDR2 SYDVKM. This CDR3 region has 14 residues. The germline V and J ends were trimmed by 2 bases and 4 bases, with 9 bases remaining between them. The CDR3 DNA reads as TGTGCCAGCAGTTTAGTGGGGGTAAATCAGCCCCAGCATTTT. It codes for CASSLVGVNQPQHF.

The J gene is TRBJ2-5, the V gene TRBV9, with a tentative D call TRBD2 (5 bases). Germline V gene sequence: CDR1 SGDLS, CDR2 YYNGEE. The CDR3 totals 15 residues. With 0 bases removed from V and 2 bases from J, the gap between germline ends came to 11 bases. This chain's CDR3 is CASSVGSTNQETQYF. The CDR3, as DNA: TGTGCCAGCAGCGTAGGGTCGACTAATCAAGAGACCCAGTACTTC. Using reference TRBV9 and TRBJ2-5 for the parts outside the CDR3, the full variable domain is DSGVTQTPKHLITATGQRVTLRCSPRSGDLSVYWYQQSLDQGLQFLIQYYNGEERAKGNILERFSAQQFPDLHSELNLSSLELGDSALYFCASSVGSTNQETQYFGPGTRLLVL.

The CDR3 spells CASSQEVAREGYEQYF. For the CDR3, the DNA is TGCGCCAGCAGCCAAGAGGTGGCGCGGGAGGGTTACGAGCAGTACTTC. The V gene is TRBV4-3, the J gene TRBJ2-7; 9 bases align to TRBD2. Germline V gene data show CDR1 as LGHNA and CDR2 as YSLEER. This CDR3 has 16 amino acids. Germline trimming cut 0 bases from V and 4 bases from J; bases unmatched to any gene: 7.

The chain joins TRBV11-2 to TRBJ1-5; tentative D call: TRBD1 (6 bases). The CDR3 is 14 amino acids. Germline lookup yields CDR1 SGHAT and CDR2 FQNNGV. V gave up 3 bases and J gave up 5 bases, with 11 bases separating them. The CDR3 is CASSLRGRDQPQHF. The CDR3 DNA follows: TGTGCCAGCAGCTTGCGGGGGCGCGATCAGCCCCAGCATTTT. Supplemented by reference TRBV11-2 and TRBJ1-5, the full variable domain reads EAGVAQSPRYKIIEKRQSVAFWCNPISGHATLYWYQQILGQGPKLLIQFQNNGVVDDSQLPKDRFSAERLKGVDSTLKIQPAKLEDSAVYLCASSLRGRDQPQHFGDGTRLSIL.

V and J are TRBV4-3 and TRBJ2-5; D may be TRBD1 (6 bases). This CDR3 has 16 amino acids. Germline V gives CDR1 LGHNA, CDR2 YSLEER. Trimming pared 0 bases from V and 5 bases from J, leaving 16 bases between. CDR3 sequence reads: CASSQDRGRGWETQYF. The CDR3 DNA reads TGCGCCAGCAGCCAAGACCGAGGCAGGGGTTGGGAGACCCAGTACTTC.

In its sample, this clone was seen once. The J gene is TRBJ2-3, the V gene TRBV5-5; weak D call: TRBD1 (6 bases). The V end lost 4 bases, the J end lost 1 base, and 19 bases lay between the germline ends. CDR1 is SGHKS, CDR2 YYEKEE, per germline (reference sequence). The CDR3 covers 17 residues. The CDR3 DNA reads as TGTGCCAGCAGCCCCCTAGTGGGGGCGCGAGGCACAGATACGCAGTATTTT. This codes for CASSPLVGARGTDTQYF.

The rearrangement uses TRBV18 and TRBJ2-1, with 9 bases that match TRBD1. CDR1 KGHSH and CDR2 LQKENI come from the germline V gene. The CDR3 has 20 residues. Unmatched junction bases numbered 23, after V lost 8 bases and J lost 3 bases. The CDR3 is CASAEWGQGIRRLLYNEQFF. CDR3 sequence (DNA): TGTGCCAGCGCCGAGTGGGGACAGGGTATTAGAAGGCTACTCTACAATGAGCAGTTCTTC.

The chain combines TRBV29-1 with TRBJ2-3, with 7 positions matching TRBD2. The length of the CDR3 is 14 residues. Germline lookup yields CDR1 SQVTM and CDR2 ANQGSEA. J was trimmed by 10 bases and V by 1 base; bases with no gene match: 11. The CDR3 protein is CSVEGLAVRFSQYF. In DNA, the CDR3 is TGCAGCGTTGAAGGACTAGCAGTTCGGTTCTCGCAGTATTTT.

This clone was found once. V usage is TRBV27 and J usage is TRBJ1-4, with 9 bases that match TRBD1. In germline, CDR1 is MNHEY, CDR2 SMNVEV (reference sequence). The trim removed 4 bases at V and 7 bases at J, leaving 10 bases unmatched. The CDR3 has 16 amino acids. For the CDR3, the DNA is TGTGCCAGCAGTTATATCCCCGGGACAGGGAGTGAAAAACTGTTTTTT. This gives the protein CASSYIPGTGSEKLFF.

The V gene is TRBV7-2, the J gene TRBJ1-1; D is ambiguous. The CDR3 spans 13 residues. CDR1 and CDR2 (germline): SGHTA, FQGNSA. Trimming took 5 bases from V and 4 from J, leaving 11 bases between them. The CDR3 is CASSQFQATEAFF. CDR3 DNA: TGTGCCAGCAGCCAATTCCAGGCCACTGAAGCTTTCTTT.

The chain is built from TRBV4-2 and TRBJ2-3; D call uncertain. Trimming stripped 0 bases from V and 4 bases from J, with 2 bases between. Per germline, CDR1 LGHNA and CDR2 YNFKEQ. The CDR3 contains 12 residues. DNA for the CDR3: TGTGCCAGCAGCCAAGAGGCAGATACGCAGTATTTT. Translating it yields CASSQEADTQYF.

This CDR3 reads CASSFGGTGLEKLFF. For the CDR3, the DNA is TGTGCCAGCAGCTTCGGAGGGACAGGCCTTGAAAAACTGTTTTTT. The rearrangement uses TRBV5-8 and TRBJ1-4; 8 bases map to TRBD1. CDR3 length equals 15 residues. Germline-derived CDR1 and CDR2 are SGHTS and YDEGEE. The trim removed 2 bases at V and 7 bases at J, leaving 7 bases unmatched.